This T cell receptor beta chain is from a study of shared T cell receptors in the human thymus. Trimming pared 1 base from V and 0 bases from J, leaving 13 bases between. This CDR3 spans 17 amino acids. Looked up from germline, CDR1 is SGHRS and CDR2 is YFSETQ. Repertoires were generated with immunoSEQ multiplex PCR, while TCRdb's copy carries only in-frame clones and drops some. Of around 67,000 clones listed, 90% to 95% are singletons. The TCR was taken from a human donor. Sequenced sample: thymocytes. The chain is built from TRBV5-1 and TRBJ1-4, with D tentatively TRBD1 (5 bases). The CDR3, as DNA: TGCGCCAGCAGCTTGCTTGGACAACCAGCAACTAATGAAAAACTGTTTTTT. This gives the protein CASSLLGQPATNEKLFF.